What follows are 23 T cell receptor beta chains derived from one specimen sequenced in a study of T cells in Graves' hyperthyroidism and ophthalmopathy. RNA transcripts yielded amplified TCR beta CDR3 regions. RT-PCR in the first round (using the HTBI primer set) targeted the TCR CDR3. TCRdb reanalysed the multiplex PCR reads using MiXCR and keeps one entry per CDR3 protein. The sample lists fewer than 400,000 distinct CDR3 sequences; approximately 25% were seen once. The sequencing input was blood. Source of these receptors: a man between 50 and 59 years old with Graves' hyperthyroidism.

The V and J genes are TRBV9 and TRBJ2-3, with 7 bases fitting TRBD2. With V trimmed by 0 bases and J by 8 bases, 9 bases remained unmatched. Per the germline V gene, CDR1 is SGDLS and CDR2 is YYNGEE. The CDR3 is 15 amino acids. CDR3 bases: TGTGCCAGCAGCGTAGCTCGGAGAACGGGAGGTACGCAGTATTTT. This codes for CASSVARRTGGTQYF.

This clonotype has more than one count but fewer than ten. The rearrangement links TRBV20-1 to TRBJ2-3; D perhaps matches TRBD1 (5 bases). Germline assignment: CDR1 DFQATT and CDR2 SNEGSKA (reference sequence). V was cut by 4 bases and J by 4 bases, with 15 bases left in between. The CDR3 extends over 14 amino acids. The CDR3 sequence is CSATGRGYPDTQYF. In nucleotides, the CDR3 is TGCAGTGCTACTGGAAGGGGTTACCCAGATACGCAGTATTTT.

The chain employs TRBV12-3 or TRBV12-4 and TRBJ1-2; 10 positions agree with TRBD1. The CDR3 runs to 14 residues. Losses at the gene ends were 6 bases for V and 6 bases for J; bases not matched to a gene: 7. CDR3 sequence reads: CASRGGTGENGYTF. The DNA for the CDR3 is TGTGCCAGCAGGGGGGGGACAGGGGAGAATGGCTACACCTTC.

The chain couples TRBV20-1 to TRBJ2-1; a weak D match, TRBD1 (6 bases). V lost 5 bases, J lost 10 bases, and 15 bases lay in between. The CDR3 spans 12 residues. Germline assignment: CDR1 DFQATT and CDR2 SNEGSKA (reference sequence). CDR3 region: CSAVTGSEEQFF. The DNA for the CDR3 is TGCAGTGCTGTAACAGGGTCGGAAGAGCAGTTCTTC.

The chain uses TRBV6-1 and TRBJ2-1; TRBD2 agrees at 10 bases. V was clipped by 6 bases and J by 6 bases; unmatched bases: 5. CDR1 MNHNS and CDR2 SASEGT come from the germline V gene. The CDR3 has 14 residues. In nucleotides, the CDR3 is TGTGCCAGCAGGGGTCTAGCGGGAGTCAATGAGCAGTTCTTC. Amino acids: CASRGLAGVNEQFF.

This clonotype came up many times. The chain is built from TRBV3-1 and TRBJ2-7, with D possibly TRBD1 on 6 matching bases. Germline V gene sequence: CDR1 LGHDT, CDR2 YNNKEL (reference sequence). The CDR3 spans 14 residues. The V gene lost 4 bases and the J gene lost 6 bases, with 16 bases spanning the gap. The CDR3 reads CASSLSGAGGEQYF. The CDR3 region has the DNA TGTGCCAGCAGCCTATCAGGGGCGGGCGGCGAGCAGTACTTC.

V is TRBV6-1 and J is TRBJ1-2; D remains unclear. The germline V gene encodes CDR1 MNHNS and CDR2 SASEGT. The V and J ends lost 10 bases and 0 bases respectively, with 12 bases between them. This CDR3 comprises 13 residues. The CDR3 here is CATASSANYGYTF. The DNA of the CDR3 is TGTGCCACCGCGAGCAGTGCTAACTATGGCTACACCTTC.

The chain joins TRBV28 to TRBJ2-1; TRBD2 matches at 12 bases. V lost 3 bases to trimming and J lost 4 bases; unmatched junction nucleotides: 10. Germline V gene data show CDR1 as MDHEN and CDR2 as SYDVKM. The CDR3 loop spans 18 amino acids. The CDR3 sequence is CASSFPLTSGSSYNEQFF. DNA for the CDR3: TGTGCCAGCAGTTTCCCCCTGACTAGCGGGAGCTCTTACAATGAGCAGTTCTTC.

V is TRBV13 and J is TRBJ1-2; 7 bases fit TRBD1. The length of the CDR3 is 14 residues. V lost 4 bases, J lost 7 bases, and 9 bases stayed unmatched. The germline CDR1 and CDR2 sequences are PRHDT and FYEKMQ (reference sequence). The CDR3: CASSSRDRVGGYTF. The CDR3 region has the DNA TGTGCCAGCAGCTCCCGAGACAGGGTCGGTGGCTACACCTTC.

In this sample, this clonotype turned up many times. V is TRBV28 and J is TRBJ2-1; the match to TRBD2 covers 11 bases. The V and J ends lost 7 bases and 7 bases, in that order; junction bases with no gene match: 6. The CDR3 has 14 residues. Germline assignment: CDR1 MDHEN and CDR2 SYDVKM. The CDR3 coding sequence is TGTGCCAGCAAACTAGCGGGAGTACGAAATGAGCAGTTCTTC. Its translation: CASKLAGVRNEQFF.

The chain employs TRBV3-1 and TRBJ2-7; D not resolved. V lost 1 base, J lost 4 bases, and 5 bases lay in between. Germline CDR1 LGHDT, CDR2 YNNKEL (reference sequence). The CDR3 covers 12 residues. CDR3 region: CASSQGDYEQYF. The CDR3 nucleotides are TGTGCCAGCAGCCAAGGGGATTACGAGCAGTACTTC.

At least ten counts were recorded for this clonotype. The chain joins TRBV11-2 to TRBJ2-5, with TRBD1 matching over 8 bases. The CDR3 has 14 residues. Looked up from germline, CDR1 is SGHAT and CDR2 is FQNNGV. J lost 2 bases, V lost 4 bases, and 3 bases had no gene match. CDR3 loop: CASSSRTGQETQYF. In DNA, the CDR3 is TGTGCCAGCAGCTCGAGGACAGGGCAAGAGACCCAGTACTTC.

The CDR3 protein is CASSLSQGYEQYF. CDR3 in DNA: TGTGCCAGCAGTTTGTCCCAGGGTTACGAGCAGTACTTC. The chain links TRBV27 to TRBJ2-7; possible D gene TRBD1, 5 bases. Trimming pared 3 bases from V and 4 bases from J, leaving 10 bases between. The germline V gene encodes CDR1 MNHEY and CDR2 SMNVEV (reference sequence). This CDR3 has 13 amino acids.

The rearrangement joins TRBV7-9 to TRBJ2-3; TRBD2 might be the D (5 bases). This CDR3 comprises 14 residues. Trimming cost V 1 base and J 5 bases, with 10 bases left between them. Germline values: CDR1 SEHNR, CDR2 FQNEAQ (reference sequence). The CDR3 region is CASSLDAGRDTQYF. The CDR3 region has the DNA TGTGCCAGCAGCTTAGATGCGGGCAGAGATACGCAGTATTTT.

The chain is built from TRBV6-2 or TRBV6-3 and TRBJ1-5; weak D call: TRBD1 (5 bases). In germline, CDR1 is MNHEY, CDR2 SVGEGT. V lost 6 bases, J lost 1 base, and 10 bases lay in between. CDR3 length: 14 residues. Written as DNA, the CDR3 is TGTGCCAGCAGCTCCGGGGGAAGCAATCAGCCCCAGCATTTT. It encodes CASSSGGSNQPQHF.

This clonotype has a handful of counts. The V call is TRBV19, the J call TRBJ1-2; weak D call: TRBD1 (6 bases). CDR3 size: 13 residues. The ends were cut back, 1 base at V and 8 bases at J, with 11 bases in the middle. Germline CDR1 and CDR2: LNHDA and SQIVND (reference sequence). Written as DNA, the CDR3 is TGTGCCAGTAGTATAGGCCCAGGGGACGGCTACACCTTC. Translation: CASSIGPGDGYTF. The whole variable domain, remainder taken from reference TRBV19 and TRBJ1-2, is DGGITQSPKYLFRKEGQNVTLSCEQNLNHDAMYWYRQDPGQGLRLIYYSQIVNDFQKGDIAEGYSVSREKKESFPLTVTSAQKNPTAFYLCASSIGPGDGYTFGSGTRLTVV.

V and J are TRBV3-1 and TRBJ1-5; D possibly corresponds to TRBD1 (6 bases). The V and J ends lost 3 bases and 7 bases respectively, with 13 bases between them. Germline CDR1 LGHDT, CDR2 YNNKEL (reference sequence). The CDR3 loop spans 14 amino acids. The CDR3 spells CASSQGTGWQPQHF. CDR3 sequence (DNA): TGTGCCAGCAGCCAGGGCACAGGGTGGCAGCCCCAGCATTTT.

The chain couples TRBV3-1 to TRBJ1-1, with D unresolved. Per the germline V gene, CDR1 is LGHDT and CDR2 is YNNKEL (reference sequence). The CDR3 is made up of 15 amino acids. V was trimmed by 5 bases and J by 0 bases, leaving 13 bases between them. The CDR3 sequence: CASSATDIMNTEAFF. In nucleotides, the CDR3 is TGTGCCAGCAGCGCAACAGACATCATGAACACTGAAGCTTTCTTT.

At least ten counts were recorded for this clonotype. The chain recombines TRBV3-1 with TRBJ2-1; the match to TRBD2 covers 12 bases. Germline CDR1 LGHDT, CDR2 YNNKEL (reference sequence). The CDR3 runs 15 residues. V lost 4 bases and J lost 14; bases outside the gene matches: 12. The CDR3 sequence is CASSLGGASGRAKFF. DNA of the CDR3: TGTGCCAGCAGCCTAGGAGGGGCTAGCGGGAGGGCCAAGTTCTTC.

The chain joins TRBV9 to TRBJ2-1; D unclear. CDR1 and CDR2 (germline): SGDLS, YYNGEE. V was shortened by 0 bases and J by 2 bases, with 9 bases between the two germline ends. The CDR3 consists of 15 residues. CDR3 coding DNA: TGTGCCAGCAGCGTAGACTCCGCGCCCTACAATGAGCAGTTCTTC. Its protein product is CASSVDSAPYNEQFF.

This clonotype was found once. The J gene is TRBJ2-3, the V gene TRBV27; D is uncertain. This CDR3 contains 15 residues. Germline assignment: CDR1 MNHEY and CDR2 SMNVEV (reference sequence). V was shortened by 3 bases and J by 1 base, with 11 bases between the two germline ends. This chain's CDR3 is CASSFGVGGTDTQYF. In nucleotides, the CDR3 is TGTGCCAGCAGTTTTGGGGTCGGAGGCACAGATACGCAGTATTTT.

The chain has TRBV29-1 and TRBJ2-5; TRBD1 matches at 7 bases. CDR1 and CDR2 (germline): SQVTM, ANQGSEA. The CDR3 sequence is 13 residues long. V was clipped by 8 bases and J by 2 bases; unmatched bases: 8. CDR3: CSSITGVQETQYF. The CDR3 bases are TGCAGCTCTATTACAGGGGTTCAAGAGACCCAGTACTTC. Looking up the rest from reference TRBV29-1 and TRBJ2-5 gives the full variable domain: SAVISQKPSRDICQRGTSLTIQCQVDSQVTMMFWYRQQPGQSLTLIATANQGSEATYESGFVIDKFPISRPNLTFSTLTVSNMSPEDSSIYLCSSITGVQETQYFGPGTRLLVL.

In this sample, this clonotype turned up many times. The CDR3 loop is CASSPPPGEGAYNEQFF. The CDR3 DNA follows: TGTGCCAGCAGCCCCCCCCCCGGCGAGGGGGCCTACAATGAGCAGTTCTTC. The chain joins TRBV7-3 to TRBJ2-1; D possibly corresponds to TRBD1 (6 bases). The CDR3 is 17 residues long. The V and J ends lost 5 bases and 2 bases respectively, with 19 bases between them. Germline CDR1 SGHTA, CDR2 FQGTGA.